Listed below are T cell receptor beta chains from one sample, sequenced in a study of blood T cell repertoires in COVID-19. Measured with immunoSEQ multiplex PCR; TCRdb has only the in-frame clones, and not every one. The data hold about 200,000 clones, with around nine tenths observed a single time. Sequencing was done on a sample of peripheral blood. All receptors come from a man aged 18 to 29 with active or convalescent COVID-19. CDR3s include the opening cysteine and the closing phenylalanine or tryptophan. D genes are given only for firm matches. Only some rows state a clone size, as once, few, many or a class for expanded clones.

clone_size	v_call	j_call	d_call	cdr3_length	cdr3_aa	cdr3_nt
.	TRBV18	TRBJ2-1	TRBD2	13	CASSPASGNEQFF	TGTGCCAGCTCACCGGCTAGCGGCAATGAGCAGTTCTTC
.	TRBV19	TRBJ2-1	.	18	CASSMLGGARAAYNEQFF	TGTGCCAGTAGTATGCTGGGAGGAGCCAGGGCGGCCTACAATGAGCAGTTCTTC
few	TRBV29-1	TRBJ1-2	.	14	CSVEFPPSRYGYTF	TGCAGCGTTGAGTTTCCACCTTCTAGATATGGCTACACCTTC
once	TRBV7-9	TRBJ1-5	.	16	CASSSGAGYFNQPQHF	TGTGCCAGCAGCTCAGGGGCAGGATATTTCAATCAGCCCCAGCATTTT
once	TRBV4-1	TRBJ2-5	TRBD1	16	CASSQPQGALQETQYF	TGCGCCAGCAGCCAACCTCAGGGGGCCCTCCAAGAGACCCAGTACTTC
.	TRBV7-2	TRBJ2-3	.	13	CASSPTSTDTQYF	TGTGCCAGCAGCCCCACTAGCACAGATACGCAGTATTTT
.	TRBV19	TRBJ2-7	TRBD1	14	CASSIGGTGGKQYF	TGTGCCAGTAGTATCGGTGGGACAGGGGGTAAGCAGTACTTC
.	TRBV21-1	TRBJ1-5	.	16	CASSTRQDANNQPQHF	TGTGCCAGCAGCACCCGACAGGACGCGAACAATCAGCCCCAGCATTTT
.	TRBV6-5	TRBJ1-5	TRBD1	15	CASSRGTGRNQPQHF	TGTGCCAGCAGCCGGGGGACAGGAAGAAATCAGCCCCAGCATTTT
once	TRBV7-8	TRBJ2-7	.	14	CASSFGSAGLREYF	TGTGCCAGCAGCTTCGGGAGCGCTGGGCTTAGGGAGTACTTC
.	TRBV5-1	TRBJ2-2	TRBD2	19	CASSLGPPGLAGNTGELFF	TGCGCCAGCAGCTTGGGGCCCCCGGGACTAGCGGGAAACACCGGGGAGCTGTTTTTT
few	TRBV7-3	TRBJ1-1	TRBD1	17	CASSLVFWTGDNTEAFF	TGTGCCAGCAGCTTAGTCTTTTGGACAGGGGATAACACTGAAGCTTTCTTT
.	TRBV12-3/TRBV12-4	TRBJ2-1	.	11	CASTTRGEQFF	TGTGCCAGCACCACCAGAGGGGAGCAGTTCTTC
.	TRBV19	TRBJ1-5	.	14	CASQGRQTNQPQHF	TGTGCCAGTCAGGGCAGACAGACTAATCAGCCCCAGCATTTT
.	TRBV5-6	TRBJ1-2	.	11	CASSLEGGYTF	TGTGCCAGCAGCTTGGAGGGGGGCTACACCTTC
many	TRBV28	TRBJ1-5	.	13	CATIWGGNQPQHF	TGTGCCACTATATGGGGGGGCAATCAGCCCCAGCATTTT
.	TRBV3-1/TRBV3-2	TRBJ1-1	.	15	CASSRRPNQGAEAFF	TGTGCCAGCAGCCGTCGACCCAATCAAGGGGCTGAAGCTTTCTTT
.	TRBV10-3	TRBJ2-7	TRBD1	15	CAISGGTGGTYEQYF	TGTGCCATCAGTGGGGGGACAGGGGGCACCTACGAGCAGTACTTC
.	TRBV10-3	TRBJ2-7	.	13	CAISEQSSYEQYF	TGTGCCATCAGTGAACAGTCCTCCTACGAGCAGTACTTC
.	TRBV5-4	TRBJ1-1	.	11	CASSSVTEAFF	TGTGCCAGCAGCTCCGTTACTGAAGCTTTCTTT
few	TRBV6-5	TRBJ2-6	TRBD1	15	CASSGQGSGANVLTF	TGTGCCAGCAGCGGACAGGGTTCCGGGGCCAACGTCCTGACTTTC
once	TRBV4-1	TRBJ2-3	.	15	CASSQWGTRGDTQYF	TGCGCCAGCAGCCAATGGGGGACTCGGGGAGATACGCAGTATTTT
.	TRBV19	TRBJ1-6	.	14	CASSQKSYNSPLHF	TGTGCCAGTAGCCAAAAATCATATAATTCACCCCTCCACTTT
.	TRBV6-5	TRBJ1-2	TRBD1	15	CASSQDRGRGYGYTF	TGTGCCAGCAGCCAAGACAGGGGGAGAGGTTATGGCTACACCTTC
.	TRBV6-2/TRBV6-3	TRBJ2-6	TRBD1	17	CASSYQGASAGANVLTF	TGTGCCAGCAGTTACCAGGGGGCTTCCGCTGGGGCCAACGTCCTGACTTTC
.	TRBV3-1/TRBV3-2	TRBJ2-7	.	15	CASSQGLTGSYEQYF	TGTGCCAGCAGCCAAGGACTGACCGGCTCCTACGAGCAGTACTTC
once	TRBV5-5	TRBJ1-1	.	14	CASSAQGLNTEAFF	TGTGCCAGCAGCGCACAGGGCCTCAACACTGAAGCTTTCTTT
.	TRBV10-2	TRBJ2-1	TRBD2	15	CASRKAGGPGNEQFF	TGCGCCAGCAGGAAGGCGGGGGGGCCGGGAAATGAGCAGTTCTTC
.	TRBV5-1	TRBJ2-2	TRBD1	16	CASRQTLGQGGGELFF	TGCGCCAGCAGACAGACCCTCGGACAGGGAGGCGGGGAGCTGTTTTTT
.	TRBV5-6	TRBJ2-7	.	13	CASSTPGAYEQYF	TGTGCCAGCAGCACGCCGGGTGCCTACGAGCAGTACTTC
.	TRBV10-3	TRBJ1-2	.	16	CAISGGTSQQLDGYTF	TGTGCCATCAGTGGGGGGACATCTCAGCAGCTTGATGGCTACACCTTC
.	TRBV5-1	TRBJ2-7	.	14	CASSYGQTSGEQYF	TGCGCCAGCAGCTACGGACAGACCTCTGGGGAGCAGTACTTC
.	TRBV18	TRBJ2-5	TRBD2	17	CASSPFGLAGGQETQYF	TGTGCCAGCTCACCTTTCGGACTAGCGGGGGGCCAAGAGACCCAGTACTTC
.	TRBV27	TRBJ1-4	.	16	CASSLSIGSTNEKLFF	TGTGCCAGCAGTTTATCGATAGGGAGTACTAATGAAAAACTGTTTTTT
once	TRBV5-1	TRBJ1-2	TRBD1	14	CASRYGTANYGYTF	TGCGCCAGCAGGTATGGGACAGCGAATTATGGCTACACCTTC
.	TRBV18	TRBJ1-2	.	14	CASSPNRENYGYTF	TGTGCCAGCTCACCTAACAGGGAGAACTATGGCTACACCTTC
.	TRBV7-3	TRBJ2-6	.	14	CASSSGAGANVLTF	TGTGCCAGCAGCTCAGGGGCTGGGGCCAACGTCCTGACTTTC
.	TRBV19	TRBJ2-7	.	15	CASSPRLGGTYEQYF	TGTGCCAGTAGTCCCCGACTAGGGGGCACCTACGAGCAGTACTTC
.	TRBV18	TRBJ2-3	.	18	CASSPTFSQGPSTDTQYF	TGTGCCAGCTCACCAACGTTCTCTCAGGGGCCTAGCACAGATACGCAGTATTTT
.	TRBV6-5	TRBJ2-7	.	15	CASREIRDINYEQYF	TGTGCCAGCAGAGAGATCCGGGACATAAACTACGAGCAGTACTTC
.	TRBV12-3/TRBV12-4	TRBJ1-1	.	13	CASSSGLITEAFF	TGTGCCAGCAGTTCAGGGTTAATTACTGAAGCTTTCTTT
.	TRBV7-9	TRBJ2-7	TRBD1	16	CASTGLDRGKKYEQYF	TGTGCCAGCACTGGTCTGGACAGGGGGAAAAAATACGAGCAGTACTTC
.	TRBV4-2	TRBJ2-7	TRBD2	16	CASSQEWAGGPYEQYF	TGTGCCAGCAGCCAAGAATGGGCGGGGGGGCCGTACGAGCAGTACTTC
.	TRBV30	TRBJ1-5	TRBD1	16	CAWSPAGTGRNQPQHF	TGTGCCTGGAGTCCCGCCGGGACAGGGCGTAATCAGCCCCAGCATTTT
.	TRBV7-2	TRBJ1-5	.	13	CASSLRPGGPQHF	TGTGCCAGCAGCTTAAGGCCCGGGGGGCCCCAGCATTTT
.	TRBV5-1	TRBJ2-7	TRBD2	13	CASRRRGSNEQYF	TGCGCCAGCAGGCGGCGGGGGTCGAACGAGCAGTACTTC
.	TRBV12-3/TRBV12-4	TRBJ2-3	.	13	CASSLRDTDTQYF	TGTGCCAGCAGTTTGCGTGACACAGATACGCAGTATTTT
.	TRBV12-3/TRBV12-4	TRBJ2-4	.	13	CASSFQGPSIQYF	TGTGCCAGCAGTTTTCAGGGGCCCAGCATTCAGTACTTC
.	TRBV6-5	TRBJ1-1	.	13	CAYHKMLDTEAFF	TGTGCCTACCACAAAATGTTGGACACTGAAGCTTTCTTT
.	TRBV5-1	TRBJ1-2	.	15	CASSPTGEGNYGYTF	TGCGCCAGCAGCCCCACCGGGGAGGGTAACTATGGCTACACCTTC